A selection of T cell receptor beta chains follows, all from one sample in a study of T cells in Graves' hyperthyroidism and ophthalmopathy. MiXCR, applied by TCRdb to the multiplex PCR reads, yields one record per CDR3 protein. The data contain about 480,000 distinct CDR3 sequences, roughly 14% of them singletons. The source material was blood. The source of these receptors is a woman aged 18-29 years with Graves' hyperthyroidism. CDR3s include the opening cysteine and the closing phenylalanine or tryptophan. A D gene is named only where the DNA matches it firmly. Clone size is not always given. Where it is, it says once, few, many or a class for expanded clones.

CATSRKEGGYGYTF	TGTGCCACCAGCAGGAAGGAGGGGGGGTATGGCTACACCTTC	NA	NA	TRBV15	TRBJ1-2
CATEYNEQFF	TGTGCCACCGAATACAATGAGCAGTTCTTC	NA	once	TRBV19	TRBJ2-1
CASSQPGQGGLGQFF	TGTGCCAGCAGCCAACCGGGACAGGGGGGTCTCGGGCAGTTCTTC	TRBD1	NA	TRBV4-2	TRBJ2-1
CASSEESPTSGRVSRLAKNIQYF	TGTGCCAGCAGTGAAGAGAGCCCCACTAGCGGGAGAGTCTCCAGACTAGCCAAAAACATTCAGTACTTC	TRBD2	many	TRBV2	TRBJ2-4
CASSITGMGFYEQYF	TGTGCCAGCAGCATCACAGGGATGGGATTCTACGAGCAGTACTTC	NA	many	TRBV9	TRBJ2-7
CASSPVKGTSGTAKNIQYF	TGTGCCAGTAGTCCAGTGAAGGGGACTAGCGGGACCGCCAAAAACATTCAGTACTTC	TRBD2	NA	TRBV19	TRBJ2-4
CASSLRGGLGQPQHF	TGCGCCAGCAGCCTAAGGGGGGGGCTAGGTCAGCCCCAGCATTTT	NA	NA	TRBV5-1	TRBJ1-5
CSARDPGTYNSPLHF	TGCAGTGCTAGAGATCCCGGGACCTATAATTCACCCCTCCACTTT	NA	many	TRBV20-1	TRBJ1-6
CASSHPTSGRPNTGELFF	TGTGCCAGCAGCCACCCCACTAGCGGGAGGCCGAACACCGGGGAGCTGTTTTTT	TRBD2	few	TRBV27	TRBJ2-2
CASSPRGLAGVADTQYF	TGTGCCAGCAGCCCCCGAGGATTAGCGGGAGTCGCAGATACGCAGTATTTT	TRBD2	few	TRBV6-2/TRBV6-3	TRBJ2-3
CAWSRGVAGGGENIQYF	TGTGCCTGGAGTCGCGGGGTAGCGGGAGGGGGGGAGAACATTCAGTACTTC	TRBD2	NA	TRBV30	TRBJ2-4
CASSRGQGASHYNEQFF	TGTGCCAGCAGCCGCGGACAGGGGGCTTCCCACTACAATGAGCAGTTCTTC	TRBD1	few	TRBV14	TRBJ2-1
CASSLWDRDLNEQFF	TGTGCCAGCAGCTTGTGGGACAGGGATCTTAATGAGCAGTTCTTC	TRBD1	few	TRBV5-5	TRBJ2-1
CASSLRRVGTEAFF	TGTGCCAGCAGTTTAAGGAGAGTCGGCACTGAAGCTTTCTTT	NA	many	TRBV27	TRBJ1-1
CASRREYEQYF	TGTGCCAGCAGGCGTGAGTACGAGCAGTACTTC	NA	few	TRBV12-3/TRBV12-4	TRBJ2-7
CASKIAVNSYNEQFF	TGTGCCAGCAAAATAGCGGTCAACTCCTACAATGAGCAGTTCTTC	NA	many	TRBV12-3/TRBV12-4	TRBJ2-1
CSASTLGKANSYNEQFF	TGCAGTGCTAGTACTCTCGGGAAGGCCAATTCCTACAATGAGCAGTTCTTC	NA	NA	TRBV20-1	TRBJ2-1
CASSGTAGGRGALQETQYF	TGTGCCAGCAGTGGGACAGCGGGAGGGCGGGGCGCCCTCCAAGAGACCCAGTACTTC	TRBD2	many	TRBV25-1	TRBJ2-5
CASSRQGGFSGNTIYF	TGTGCCAGCAGTAGACAGGGAGGCTTCTCTGGAAACACCATATATTTT	TRBD1	NA	TRBV6-1	TRBJ1-3
CASWTGTDVSYNEQFF	TGTGCCAGCTGGACCGGGACCGACGTTTCCTACAATGAGCAGTTCTTC	NA	many	TRBV18	TRBJ2-1
CASSLQRGVKETQYF	TGTGCCAGCAGCTTACAGCGGGGGGTTAAAGAGACCCAGTACTTC	TRBD2	many	TRBV7-6	TRBJ2-5
CASSRPPGKAYNEQFF	TGTGCCAGCAGTCGACCCCCGGGAAAAGCCTACAATGAGCAGTTCTTC	NA	few	TRBV6-1	TRBJ2-1
CASSFRVRLAGGPNEQFF	TGTGCCAGCAGCTTTCGAGTTAGACTAGCGGGAGGGCCCAATGAGCAGTTCTTC	TRBD2	many	TRBV7-2	TRBJ2-1
CASSLVQGRGQPQHF	TGTGCCAGCAGCTTAGTCCAGGGACGGGGTCAGCCCCAGCATTTT	NA	NA	TRBV7-2	TRBJ1-5
CASSEAGAIGETQYF	TGTGCCAGCAGTGAAGCCGGGGCGATTGGGGAGACCCAGTACTTC	NA	many	TRBV6-1	TRBJ2-5
CATSGGDPGSTDTQYF	TGTGCCACCAGTGGCGGCGATCCCGGAAGCACAGATACGCAGTATTTT	NA	many	TRBV24-1	TRBJ2-3
CASSLDHRRQFF	TGCGCCAGCAGCCTAGATCATCGGAGGCAGTTCTTC	NA	NA	TRBV4-1	TRBJ2-1
CASRTTGFNYGYTF	TGTGCCAGTAGGACCACAGGGTTTAACTATGGCTACACCTTC	NA	few	TRBV19	TRBJ1-2
CSARDPAKGAIGHGYTF	TGCAGTGCTAGAGACCCCGCGAAGGGGGCTATTGGTCATGGCTACACCTTC	TRBD1	many	TRBV20-1	TRBJ1-2
CSATGLNTEAFF	TGCAGCGCAACGGGACTGAACACTGAAGCTTTCTTT	NA	NA	TRBV29-1	TRBJ1-1
CASSGGLISYNEQFF	TGTGCCAGCAGCGGCGGACTTATATCCTACAATGAGCAGTTCTTC	NA	many	TRBV3-1	TRBJ2-1
CASSQVEATEAFF	TGTGCCAGCAGCCAAGTGGAAGCCACTGAAGCTTTCTTT	NA	many	TRBV3-1	TRBJ1-1
CASSPAPRGQLNQPQHF	TGCGCCAGCAGCCCGGCCCCGAGGGGACAGCTGAATCAGCCCCAGCATTTT	TRBD1	few	TRBV5-1	TRBJ1-5
CSAGGGLAGVDEQYF	TGCAGTGCTGGGGGGGGACTAGCGGGAGTAGACGAGCAGTACTTC	TRBD2	many	TRBV20-1	TRBJ2-7
CASSLAPGQVNTEAFF	TGTGCCAGCAGCTTAGCCCCGGGACAGGTGAACACTGAAGCGTTCTTT	TRBD1	NA	TRBV11-3	TRBJ1-1
CASSAAGANVLTF	TGTGCCAGCAGTGCGGCTGGGGCCAACGTCCTGACTTTC	NA	few	TRBV6-1	TRBJ2-6
CASSLVGTSNEQFF	TGCGCCAGCAGCTTGGTAGGGACCTCCAATGAGCAGTTCTTC	NA	NA	TRBV5-1	TRBJ2-1
CAWSPDRGSQPQHF	TGTGCCTGGAGCCCCGACAGGGGAAGTCAGCCCCAGCATTTT	TRBD1	many	TRBV30	TRBJ1-5
CASSLYHFYEQYF	TGTGCCAGCAGCTTATACCATTTCTACGAGCAGTACTTC	NA	once	TRBV7-8	TRBJ2-7
CASVPSGVFTEAFF	TGTGCCAGCGTCCCAAGCGGGGTTTTCACTGAAGCTTTCTTT	NA	many	TRBV11-1	TRBJ1-1
CASRLEGGGRTGELFF	TGTGCCAGCAGACTGGAGGGGGGTGGAAGGACCGGGGAGCTGTTTTTT	NA	many	TRBV28	TRBJ2-2
CASSLLLNSGANVLTF	TGTGCCAGTAGTTTACTATTGAACTCTGGGGCCAACGTCCTGACTTTC	NA	NA	TRBV19	TRBJ2-6
CSAEGETQYF	TGCAGTGCGGAAGGGGAGACCCAGTACTTC	NA	few	TRBV20-1	TRBJ2-5
CASSELAVGELFF	TGTGCCAGCAGTGAACTAGCGGTCGGGGAGCTGTTTTTT	TRBD2	few	TRBV6-1	TRBJ2-2
CASSLAGREKLFF	TGTGCCAGCAGCTTAGCGGGGCGCGAAAAACTGTTTTTT	NA	NA	TRBV7-8	TRBJ1-4
CSARSPARTGAYEQYF	TGCAGTGCTAGATCCCCAGCCAGGACAGGGGCATACGAGCAGTACTTC	TRBD1	NA	TRBV20-1	TRBJ2-7
CASSTTGQLAGNTIYF	TGCGCCAGCAGCACAACAGGACAGCTTGCGGGAAACACCATATATTTT	NA	NA	TRBV5-1	TRBJ1-3
CGVYGYGYTF	TGTGGTGTATACGGCTATGGCTACACCTTC	NA	many	TRBV12-3/TRBV12-4	TRBJ1-2
CSVDEREGSYNEQFF	TGCAGCGTTGACGAGCGGGAGGGTTCCTACAATGAGCAGTTCTTC	TRBD2	many	TRBV29-1	TRBJ2-1
CASSIGWRTSDRTGELFF	TGTGCCAGTAGTATAGGTTGGAGGACTAGCGATCGCACGGGGGAGCTGTTTTTT	TRBD2	NA	TRBV19	TRBJ2-2